This T cell receptor (beta chain) was sequenced in a study of post-analysis software for immune sequencing data (dated by TCRdb to 2014 to 2015). General notes on the study: Recorded disease courses included relapsing-remitting, secondary progressive and progressive-relapsing multiple sclerosis, with some patients lacking subtype annotation. The patient repertoires were set against 10 or so previously published healthy control repertoires from donors whose ages ranged from roughly 6 to 27 years. A subset of samples was prepared in parallel using single-end sample barcoding, then pooled and co-amplified after Illumina adapter ligation. Overall study outcomes, separate from this receptor: The multiple sclerosis patient group was slightly younger than the control group. Direct clustering with F measure showed strong co-clustering of samples prepared in the same batch, prompting a batch-effect correction. Normalized Chao1 diversity was significantly lower in multiple sclerosis patients than controls, suggesting substantial peripheral T-cell clonal expansion. Patients showed significantly higher frequencies than controls for several TRBV segments, among them TRBV5-6, TRBV5-1 and TRBV20-1.

TCR beta repertoires were profiled from peripheral blood of about a dozen young patients with multiple sclerosis to demonstrate the VDJtools post-analysis software. The multiple sclerosis patients were children and adolescents ranging in age from roughly 6 to 15 years. This clonotype was seen a few times. Its antigen specificity is not known. Per-base qualities were not stored, and no clone one base away is much larger. The library was produced with PCR. The instrument was an Illumina HiSeq 2500. Unique molecular identifiers were incorporated into TCR beta cDNA libraries to reduce PCR and sequencing biases. Some 500,000 cDNA molecules were obtained per 1 to 10 million input T cells, so each molecule approximated one T cell. The same protocol used for the earlier healthy control dataset was applied to prepare and sequence the patient libraries. Within a given batch, samples were prepared together, multiplexed and sequenced on the same HiSeq lane. In the source study's methods: Raw barcoded reads were processed with MIGEC, discarding single-read molecular identifier groups before consensus assembly and CDR3 extraction. VDJtools was used for post-analysis of the clonotype tables, and diversity was normalized by down-sampling every dataset to the size of the smallest sample. To correct batch-related cross-sample contamination, repertoire overlap clustering matched CDR3 amino acid sequences but not nucleotide sequences. The public reads were quality trimmed at Q25 with fastp and then assembled into clones with MiXCR by TCRdb, keeping productive beta chains. Merged by CDR3 protein, the rows form single entries marked with the most common genes and DNA. TCRdb, not the original authors, processed these V and J calls. Present in this sample are hundreds of thousands of distinct CDR3 sequences, roughly 29% of which were seen just once. The ten biggest clones cover roughly 0.53% of the sample.

The CDR3 runs 16 amino acids, cysteine and phenylalanine included. Only the CDR3 part of the read is kept: 48 bases, read in frame from the first base. The germline ends are 16 bases apart after V is trimmed by 4 bases and J by 2 bases. CDR1 and CDR2 are drawn from the germline V gene (reference sequence): SGHNT, YYREEE. This clonotype was obtained from a girl aged 10 to 17 with multiple sclerosis. The specimen sequenced was blood. In this chain, TRBV5-4 is recombined with TRBJ2-1; confidence is insufficient to name the D gene. This receptor has the CDR3 CASSNPLGVTYNEQFF. The nucleotides are TGTGCCAGCAGCAACCCACTGGGCGTTACCTACAATGAGCAGTTCTTC.